The present T cell receptor beta chain was sequenced within a study of shared clonotypes between healthy human individuals. Study details: The cohort comprised a couple of women and three men. Their ages spanned 18 to 49 years.

Germline V gene sequence: CDR1 SGHVS, CDR2 FQNEAQ. With 6 bases removed from V and 3 bases from J, the gap between germline ends came to 14 bases. The CDR3 has 14 amino acids. Every contributor of samples was a Caucasian grown-up residing in Nashville, Tennessee. This clone has just one count. PCR replicates performed on unsorted PBMC used approximately 300 ng DNA, roughly 27,000 T cell genomes. Methods used by the authors: In the immunoSEQ data, sequences were junction-only and lacked quality scores, so filtering differed. Profiled with immunoSEQ multiplex PCR; TCRdb holds only in-frame clones, not every one. That table is the source of V, J and clone size, and D and trimming were worked out from the DNA. The repertoire holds about 460,000 clones, with 70% to 80% as singletons.

This sequence originates from a woman in her thirties or forties in good health. Some clones in this sample may be carry-over from other donors' samples. Sequencing input: PBMCs. This rearrangement joins TRBV7-8 to TRBJ1-1; D gene ambiguous. CDR3 DNA: TGTGCCAGCAGATCCTATTTCGGGGACACTGAAGCTTTCTTT. This translates into CASRSYFGDTEAFF.